The 11 T cell receptor beta chains below all came from one sample that was sequenced in a study of blood T cell repertoires in COVID-19 (TCRdb year 2020). Library method: the immunoSEQ multiplex PCR assay. This is the immuneACCESS table as TCRdb keeps it, with only in-frame sequences that have V and J called. A part of the clones is gone; compared with another copy, unresolved V genes explain less than half, and the rest is unexplained. In this sample the table shows under 55,000 clones, around 84% of which occur a single time. Around 2.7% of the sample comes from the top ten. Sequenced: peripheral blood. The source is a man in his fifties or sixties with acute or convalescent COVID-19.

CDR3 region: CASSQEGALGYTF. Here the CDR3 DNA reads TGTGCCAGCAGCCAAGAGGGGGCGCTTGGCTACACCTTC. J is TRBJ1-2 and V is TRBV3-1 (or the pseudogene TRBV3-2); D possibly corresponds to TRBD1 (6 bases). Germline V gene data show CDR1 as LGHDT and CDR2 as YNNKEL (reference sequence). The V gene lost 0 bases and the J gene lost 7 bases, with 9 bases spanning the gap. The CDR3 totals 13 residues.

This chain uses TRBV28 with TRBJ2-1; 8 nucleotides match TRBD2. This CDR3 is 13 amino acids long. Germline CDR1 and CDR2: MDHEN and SYDVKM. The J segment lost 8 bases and the V segment lost 5 bases, leaving 5 bases of the junction unmatched. The CDR3 nucleotides are TGTGCCAGCAGTCCACCGGGGGGGCATGAGCAGTTCTTC. Translation: CASSPPGGHEQFF. The full variable domain, in which reference TRBV28 and TRBJ2-1 provide the parts outside the CDR3, is DVKVTQSSRYLVKRTGEKVFLECVQDMDHENMFWYRQDPGLGLRLIYFSYDVKMKEKGDIPEGYSVSREKKERFSLILESASTNQTSMYLCASSPPGGHEQFFGPGTRLTVL.

This clone was picked up one time. This chain uses TRBV6-2 or TRBV6-3 with TRBJ2-3; D uncertain. Germline CDR1 reads MNHEY; CDR2 reads SVGEGT. This CDR3 has 14 amino acids. V gave up 0 bases and J gave up 0 bases, with 4 bases separating them. Written as DNA, the CDR3 is TGTGCCAGCAGTTACTCATCGAGCACAGATACGCAGTATTTT. The encoded protein is CASSYSSSTDTQYF.

This chain uses TRBV9 with TRBJ2-1, with D maybe TRBD1 (6 bases). The CDR3 is 16 residues long. Per the germline V gene, CDR1 is SGDLS and CDR2 is YYNGEE. With 3 bases removed from V and 6 bases from J, the gap between germline ends came to 19 bases. CDR3 sequence: CASSETGLLSGNEQFF. The CDR3 DNA sequence: TGTGCCAGCAGCGAGACAGGTTTGCTAAGCGGCAATGAGCAGTTCTTC.

J is TRBJ2-7 and V is TRBV21-1; the D call TRBD2 from the table was never checked on the DNA. TRBV21-1 corresponds to a pseudogene. There are 14 residues in the CDR3. In nucleotides, the CDR3 is TGTGCCAGCAGCAAACGGGACTCGCCGTACGAGCAGTACTTC. It codes for CASSKRDSPYEQYF.

This clone was seen only once. The chain carries TRBV7-3 and TRBJ2-7; possible D gene TRBD2, 6 bases. V lost 2 bases and J lost 5, with 13 bases in between. Germline V lookup: CDR1 SGHTA, CDR2 FQGTGA. CDR3 length equals 14 residues. CDR3 sequence (DNA): TGTGCCAGCAGCTTATTGGGTCCGGGGGACGAGCAGTACTTC. Translating it yields CASSLLGPGDEQYF. Full variable domain (outside the CDR3, taken from reference TRBV7-3 and TRBJ2-7): GAGVSQTPSNKVTEKGKYVELRCDPISGHTALYWYRQSLGQGPEFLIYFQGTGAADDSGLPNDRFFAVRPEGSVSTLKIQRTERGDSAVYLCASSLLGPGDEQYFGPGTRLTVT.

The gene calls are TRBV29-1 and TRBJ1-5; 7 nucleotides match TRBD1. Germline V gene data show CDR1 as SQVTM and CDR2 as ANQGSEA. V trimming: 6 bases; J trimming: 4 bases; junction bases outside the gene matches: 6. This CDR3 has 13 residues. CDR3 nucleotide sequence: TGCAGCGTGGCCGGGACAGCTAATCAGCCCCAGCATTTT. Amino acids: CSVAGTANQPQHF.

A few counts support this clone. The gene calls are TRBV4-1 and TRBJ1-1; 7 positions agree with TRBD1. There are 15 residues in the CDR3. Germline V lookup: CDR1 MGHRA, CDR2 YSYEKL. J gave up 5 bases and V 0 bases, and 6 bases lay outside the gene matches. CDR3 sequence: CASSQDRGLDTEAFF. The CDR3 DNA sequence: TGCGCCAGCAGCCAAGACAGGGGGTTGGATACTGAAGCTTTCTTT.

V is TRBV11-2 and J is TRBJ2-7; D might be TRBD2 (5 bases). Trimming pared 0 bases from V and 2 bases from J, leaving 8 bases between. CDR1 and CDR2 from the germline V gene are SGHAT and FQNNGV. The CDR3 spans 14 residues. The CDR3 sequence is CASSLDAGTYEQYF. The DNA for the CDR3 is TGTGCCAGCAGCTTAGACGCGGGCACCTACGAGCAGTACTTC.

The V and J genes are TRBV19 and TRBJ1-4; no reliable D call. Germline V CDR1 and CDR2: LNHDA, SQIVND (reference sequence). CDR3 size: 14 residues. V was clipped by 6 bases and J by 0 bases, with 8 bases between them. The CDR3 coding sequence is TGTGCCAGTAGCACAGCTGCAACTAATGAAAAACTGTTTTTT. Its protein is CASSTAATNEKLFF. The whole variable domain, remainder taken from reference TRBV19 and TRBJ1-4, is DGGITQSPKYLFRKEGQNVTLSCEQNLNHDAMYWYRQDPGQGLRLIYYSQIVNDFQKGDIAEGYSVSREKKESFPLTVTSAQKNPTAFYLCASSTAATNEKLFFGSGTQLSVL.

The chain is built from TRBV19 and TRBJ1-6; D possibly corresponds to TRBD1 (6 bases). Trimming pared 6 bases from V and 9 bases from J, leaving 15 bases between. The length of the CDR3 is 14 residues. Germline V CDR1 and CDR2: LNHDA, SQIVND (reference sequence). Written as DNA, the CDR3 is TGTGCCAGTAGCCGACCCGGGGGGCTTTCACCCCTCCACTTT. This translates into CASSRPGGLSPLHF.